The 13 T cell receptor beta chains below were found in one sample sequenced in a study of T-cell reconstitution after alpha-beta-depleted transplantation in children. As it was prepared, the TCRbeta library received unique molecular identifiers. TCRdb reanalysed the PCR reads using MiXCR and keeps one entry per CDR3 protein. The data hold about 110,000 distinct CDR3 sequences, with about a tenth observed a single time. The source material was PBMCs from the stem cell graft donor, sampled from the stem cell graft. The receptors stem from a human donor who donated a stem cell graft to a child with acute lymphoblastic leukemia.

This clonotype occurred many times. This chain joins TRBV9 and TRBJ1-2, with no clear D. Per the germline V gene, CDR1 is SGDLS and CDR2 is YYNGEE. CDR3 length equals 13 residues. The germline V and J ends were trimmed by 4 bases and 6 bases, with 13 bases remaining between them. CDR3 amino acids: CASSPARQDGYTF. The CDR3 coding sequence is TGTGCCAGCAGCCCCGCTAGGCAGGATGGCTACACCTTC.

This clonotype was observed at least ten times. The chain carries TRBV7-6 and TRBJ2-2; 16 bases fit TRBD2. V lost 0 bases, J lost 4 bases, and 11 bases stayed unmatched. The germline CDR1 and CDR2 sequences are SGHVS and FNYEAQ. CDR3 size: 21 residues. Written as DNA, the CDR3 is TGTGCCAGCAGCTTAGCACCGGGGACTAGCGGGAGGGCCTATGGCACCGGGGAGCTGTTTTTT. It yields the protein CASSLAPGTSGRAYGTGELFF.

This clonotype was recorded at least ten times. V gene TRBV10-3 combines with J gene TRBJ2-7; no firm D call. Trimming took off 6 bases at V and 6 bases at J, with 21 bases between the two ends. The CDR3 runs 15 residues. The germline V gene has CDR1 ENHRY and CDR2 SYGVKD. CDR3 sequence (DNA): TGTGCCATCAGAGGAGCTGCCGGCCCTACGTTCGAGCAGTACTTC. Its protein product is CAIRGAAGPTFEQYF.

This clonotype was counted many times. CDR3 nucleotide sequence: TGCAGTGCTAAAGAACGTATCGGGACAGGGGAACAGCCCCAGCATTTT. This codes for CSAKERIGTGEQPQHF. The chain recombines TRBV20-1 with TRBJ1-5; the match to TRBD1 covers 10 bases. This CDR3 is built from 16 residues. V lost 4 bases and J lost 7; bases outside the gene matches: 13. CDR1 is DFQATT, CDR2 SNEGSKA, per germline (reference sequence).

Comments on this clonotype: A single base separates this from a much larger clone, so it may be a read error. The chain recombines TRBV12-3 or TRBV12-4 with TRBJ2-4; 7 bases map to TRBD1. Trimming took 3 bases from V and 0 from J; bases not matched to a gene: 14. The CDR3 totals 19 residues. CDR3 in amino acids: CASSFAAGGFFGAKNIQYF. The DNA of the CDR3 is TGTGCCAGCAGTTTCGCGGCAGGGGGATTCTTTGGAGCCAAAAACATTCAGTACTTC.

This clonotype has at least ten counts. This chain connects TRBV20-1 to TRBJ1-2; 8 bases agree with TRBD1. The CDR3 runs to 12 residues. Germline V CDR1 and CDR2: DFQATT, SNEGSKA (reference sequence). V dropped 6 bases and J dropped 8; count of bases not matched to a gene: 8. DNA for the CDR3: TGCAGTGCCCCGACAGGGGCTAAGGGCTACACCTTC. As protein: CSAPTGAKGYTF.

This clonotype was observed many times. The chain joins TRBV29-1 to TRBJ1-1, with 9 bases aligning to TRBD1. The CDR3 consists of 14 residues. The V gene end was trimmed by 7 bases and the J gene end by 3 bases; junction bases not matched to a gene: 9. Per the germline V gene, CDR1 is SQVTM and CDR2 is ANQGSEA. CDR3 residues: CSGAATGGYTEAFF. CDR3 sequence (DNA): TGCAGCGGGGCAGCCACAGGGGGCTACACTGAAGCTTTCTTT.

The sample holds a few counts of this clonotype. This chain joins TRBV29-1 and TRBJ1-2; 7 bases map to TRBD1. This CDR3 has 12 amino acids. After removal of 4 bases from V and 6 bases from J, the junction contained 5 bases not matched to a gene. Germline V gene data show CDR1 as SQVTM and CDR2 as ANQGSEA. This CDR3 is CSVGDSQNGYTF. CDR3 coding DNA: TGCAGCGTTGGGGACAGTCAAAATGGCTACACCTTC.

This clonotype has ten or more counts. This chain links TRBV15 with TRBJ1-4; 9 bases map to TRBD1. Germline CDR1 LNHNV, CDR2 YYDKDF (reference sequence). J gave up 6 bases and V 0 bases, and 5 bases lay outside the gene matches. This CDR3 is 16 amino acids long. DNA of the CDR3: TGTGCCACCAGCAGAGATCGGGGACAGGGCGATGAAAAACTGTTTTTT. This translates into CATSRDRGQGDEKLFF. Combining the CDR3 with reference TRBV15 and TRBJ1-4 gives the whole variable domain DAMVIQNPRYQVTQFGKPVTLSCSQTLNHNVMYWYQQKSSQAPKLLFHYYDKDFNNEADTPDNFQSRRPNTSFCFLDIRSPGLGDTAMYLCATSRDRGQGDEKLFFGSGTQLSVL.

Many counts were recorded for this clonotype. The chain is built from TRBV12-3 or TRBV12-4 and TRBJ2-2; a weak D match, TRBD1 (5 bases). This CDR3 is 14 amino acids long. The ends were cut back, 5 bases at V and 6 bases at J, with 13 bases in the middle. The CDR3 region is CASSHAGIAGELFF. The CDR3 nucleotides are TGTGCCAGCAGTCACGCAGGGATTGCCGGGGAGCTGTTTTTT.

J is TRBJ1-2 and V is TRBV12-3 or TRBV12-4; D is unclear. This CDR3 region has 12 residues. Trimming stripped 4 bases from V and 8 bases from J, with 11 bases between. CDR3 amino acids: CASSYYPEGYTF. The DNA of the CDR3 is TGTGCCAGCAGTTATTATCCGGAAGGCTACACCTTC.

In its sample, this clonotype was seen once. A much larger clone lies a single base off, so this may be a read error. This sequence joins TRBV12-3 or TRBV12-4 and TRBJ1-2, with D possibly TRBD1 on 6 matching bases. The CDR3 is made up of 17 amino acids. CDR3 loop: CASSLGGARTRGYGYTF. CDR3 in DNA: TGTGCCAGCAGCTTAGGGGGGGCGCGAACCAGGGGATATGGCTACACCTTC.

This clonotype was counted ten times or more. V gene TRBV9 combines with J gene TRBJ2-2; 13 bases are shared with TRBD2. The CDR3 contains 16 residues. The germline V gene encodes CDR1 SGDLS and CDR2 YYNGEE. V dropped 3 bases and J dropped 5; count of bases not matched to a gene: 4. The CDR3 sequence is CASSAGLAGRTGELFF. In DNA form, the CDR3 reads TGTGCCAGCAGCGCGGGACTAGCGGGGAGGACCGGGGAGCTGTTTTTT.